Following are 2 T cell receptor beta chains from one sample sequenced in a study of cytomegalovirus exposure and HLA in healthy donors. Researchers ran the PCR with 60 Vbeta and 13 Jbeta primers. Profiling relied on immunoSEQ multiplex PCR, and the TCRdb table lists in-frame clones only, not all of them. The sample lists under 110,000 clones; 60% to 85% were seen once. The sample comprised PBMCs. These receptors all stem from a male donor in good health and CMV-seropositive.

The rearrangement uses TRBV6-4 and TRBJ2-7; 7 bases are shared with TRBD1. V lost 10 bases to trimming and J lost 2 bases; unmatched junction nucleotides: 11. CDR1 is MRHNA and CDR2 is SNTAGT in the germline V gene. The CDR3 consists of 14 residues. Written as DNA, the CDR3 is TGTGCCACCCAAGGAACAGGGGCCACCTACGAGCAGTACTTC. Translation: CATQGTGATYEQYF.

The J gene is TRBJ1-5, the V gene TRBV5-1; D gene ambiguous. CDR3 size: 15 residues. V dropped 0 bases and J dropped 6 bases, with 13 bases sitting between them. From germline, CDR1 is SGHRS and CDR2 YFSETQ. The CDR3 loop is CASSLAAGVGQPQHF. The CDR3 DNA sequence: TGCGCCAGCAGCTTGGCCGCAGGCGTGGGTCAGCCCCAGCATTTT.